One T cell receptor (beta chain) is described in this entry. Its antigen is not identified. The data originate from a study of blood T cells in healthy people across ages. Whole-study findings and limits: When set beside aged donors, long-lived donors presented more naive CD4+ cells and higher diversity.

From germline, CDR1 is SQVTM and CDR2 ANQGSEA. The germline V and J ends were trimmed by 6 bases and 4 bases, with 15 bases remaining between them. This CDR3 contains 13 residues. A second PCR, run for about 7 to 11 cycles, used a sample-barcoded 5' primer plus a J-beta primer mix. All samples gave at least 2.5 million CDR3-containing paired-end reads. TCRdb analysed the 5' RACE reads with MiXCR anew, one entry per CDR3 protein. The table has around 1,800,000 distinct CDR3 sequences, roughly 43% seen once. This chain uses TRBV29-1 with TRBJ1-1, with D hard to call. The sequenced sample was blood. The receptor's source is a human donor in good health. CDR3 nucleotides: TGCAGCGTGGATACGACCGGCGGCACTGAAGCTTTCTTT. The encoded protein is CSVDTTGGTEAFF.